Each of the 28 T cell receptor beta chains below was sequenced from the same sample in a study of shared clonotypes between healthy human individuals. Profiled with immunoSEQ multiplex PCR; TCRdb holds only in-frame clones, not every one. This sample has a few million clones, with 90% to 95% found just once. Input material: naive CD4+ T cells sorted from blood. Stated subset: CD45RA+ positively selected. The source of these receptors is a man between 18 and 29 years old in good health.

The CDR3 DNA reads as TGTGCCAGCAGCGGACAGTCCTATAATTCACCCCTCCACTTT. It yields the protein CASSGQSYNSPLHF. The J gene is TRBJ1-6, the V gene TRBV5-6; possibly TRBD1 for D (6 bases). Germline values: CDR1 SGHDT, CDR2 YYEEEE. Trimming removed 4 bases from V and 1 base from J, with 6 bases in between. The CDR3 has 14 amino acids.

The CDR3 region has the DNA TGTGCCAGCAGCGTAGCTGGGCAGGGGGGTACCGGGGAGCTGTTTTTT. This gives the protein CASSVAGQGGTGELFF. The gene calls are TRBV9 and TRBJ2-2, with D possibly being TRBD1 (7 bases). The length of the CDR3 is 16 residues. V was cut by 0 bases and J by 5 bases, with 14 bases left in between. The germline V gene has CDR1 SGDLS and CDR2 YYNGEE.

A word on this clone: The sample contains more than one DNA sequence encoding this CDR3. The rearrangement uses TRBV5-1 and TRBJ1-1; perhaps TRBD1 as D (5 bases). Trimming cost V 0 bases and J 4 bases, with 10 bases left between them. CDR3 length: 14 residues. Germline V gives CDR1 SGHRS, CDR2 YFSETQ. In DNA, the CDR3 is TGCGCCAGCAGCTTGGGGCAGGGTGGCACTGAAGCTTTCTTT. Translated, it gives CASSLGQGGTEAFF.

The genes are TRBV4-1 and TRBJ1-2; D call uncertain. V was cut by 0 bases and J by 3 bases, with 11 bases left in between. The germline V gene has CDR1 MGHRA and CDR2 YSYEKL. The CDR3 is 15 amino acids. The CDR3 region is CASSQETHGDYGYTF. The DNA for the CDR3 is TGCGCCAGCAGCCAAGAAACTCATGGGGACTATGGCTACACCTTC.

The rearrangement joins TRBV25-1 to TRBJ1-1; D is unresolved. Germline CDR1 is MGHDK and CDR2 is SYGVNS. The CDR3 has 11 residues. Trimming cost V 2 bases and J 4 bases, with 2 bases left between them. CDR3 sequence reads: CASSEITEAFF. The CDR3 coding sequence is TGTGCCAGCAGTGAAATCACTGAAGCTTTCTTT. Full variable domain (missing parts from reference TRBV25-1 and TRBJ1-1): EADIYQTPRYLVIGTGKKITLECSQTMGHDKMYWYQQDPGMELHLIHYSYGVNSTEKGDLSSESTVSRIRTEHFPLTLESARPSHTSQYLCASSEITEAFFGQGTRLTVV.

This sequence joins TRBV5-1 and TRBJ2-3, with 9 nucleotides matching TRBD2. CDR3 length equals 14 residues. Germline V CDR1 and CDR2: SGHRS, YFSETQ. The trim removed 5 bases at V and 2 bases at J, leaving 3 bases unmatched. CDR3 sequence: CASRLAGYTDTQYF. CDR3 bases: TGCGCCAGCAGGCTAGCGGGGTACACAGATACGCAGTATTTT.

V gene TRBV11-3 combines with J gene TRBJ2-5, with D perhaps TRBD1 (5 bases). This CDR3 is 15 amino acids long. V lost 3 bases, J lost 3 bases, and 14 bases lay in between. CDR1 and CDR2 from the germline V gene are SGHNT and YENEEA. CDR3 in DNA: TGTGCCAGCAGCTTGGGTCTAGGGGCAAAAGAGACCCAGTACTTC. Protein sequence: CASSLGLGAKETQYF.

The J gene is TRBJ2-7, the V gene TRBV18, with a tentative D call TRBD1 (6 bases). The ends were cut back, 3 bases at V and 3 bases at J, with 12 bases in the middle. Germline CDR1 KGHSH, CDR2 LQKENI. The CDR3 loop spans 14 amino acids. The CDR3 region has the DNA TGTGCCAGCTCACCGCCGGGACACGTCTACGAGCAGTACTTC. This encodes CASSPPGHVYEQYF.

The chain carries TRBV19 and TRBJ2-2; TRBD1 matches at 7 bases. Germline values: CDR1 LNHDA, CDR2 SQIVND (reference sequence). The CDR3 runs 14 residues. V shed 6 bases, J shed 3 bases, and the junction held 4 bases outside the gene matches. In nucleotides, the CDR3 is TGTGCCAGTAGGATCGACAGGGACACCGGGGAGCTGTTTTTT. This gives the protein CASRIDRDTGELFF.

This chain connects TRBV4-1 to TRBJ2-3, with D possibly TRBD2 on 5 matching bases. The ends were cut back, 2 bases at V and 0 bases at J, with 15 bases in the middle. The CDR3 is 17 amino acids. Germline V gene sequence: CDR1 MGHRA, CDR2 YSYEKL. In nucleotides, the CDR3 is TGCGCCAGCAGCCAAAAGTCCGGAGGCCTTAGCACAGATACGCAGTATTTT. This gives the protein CASSQKSGGLSTDTQYF.

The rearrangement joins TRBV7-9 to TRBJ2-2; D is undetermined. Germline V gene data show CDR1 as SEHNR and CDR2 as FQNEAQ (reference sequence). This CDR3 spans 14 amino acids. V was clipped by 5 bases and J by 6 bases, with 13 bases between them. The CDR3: CASSAMRRAGELFF. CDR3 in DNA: TGTGCCAGCAGCGCAATGCGACGGGCCGGGGAGCTGTTTTTT.

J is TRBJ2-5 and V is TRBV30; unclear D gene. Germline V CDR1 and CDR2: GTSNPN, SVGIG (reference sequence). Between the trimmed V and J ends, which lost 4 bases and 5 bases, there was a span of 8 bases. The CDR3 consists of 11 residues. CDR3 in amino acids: CAWIQYETQYF. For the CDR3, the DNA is TGTGCCTGGATTCAGTACGAGACCCAGTACTTC.

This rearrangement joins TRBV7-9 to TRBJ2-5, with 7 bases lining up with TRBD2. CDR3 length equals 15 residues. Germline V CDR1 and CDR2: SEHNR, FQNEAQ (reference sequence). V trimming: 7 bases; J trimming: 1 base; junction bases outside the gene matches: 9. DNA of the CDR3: TGTGCCAGCAAAGAGAGGGCTAGCGGCCAAGAGACCCAGTACTTC. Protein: CASKERASGQETQYF. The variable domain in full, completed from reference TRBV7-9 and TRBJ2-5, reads DTGVSQNPRHKITKRGQNVTFRCDPISEHNRLYWYRQTLGQGPEFLTYFQNEAQLEKSRLLSDRFSAERPKGSFSTLEIQRTEQGDSAMYLCASKERASGQETQYFGPGTRLLVL.

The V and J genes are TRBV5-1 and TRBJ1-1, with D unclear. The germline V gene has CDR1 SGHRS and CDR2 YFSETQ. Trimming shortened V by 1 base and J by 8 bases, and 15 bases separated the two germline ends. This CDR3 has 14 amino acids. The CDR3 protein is CASSLLGGLGEAFF. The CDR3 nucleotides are TGCGCCAGCAGCTTGTTAGGAGGTTTGGGGGAAGCTTTCTTT.

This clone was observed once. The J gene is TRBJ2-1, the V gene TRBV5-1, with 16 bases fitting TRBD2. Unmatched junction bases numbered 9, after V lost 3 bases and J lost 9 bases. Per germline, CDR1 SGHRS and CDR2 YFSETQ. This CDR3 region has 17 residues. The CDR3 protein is CASSWGLAGGYGSEQFF. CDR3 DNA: TGCGCCAGCAGCTGGGGACTAGCGGGAGGGTACGGCAGTGAGCAGTTCTTC.

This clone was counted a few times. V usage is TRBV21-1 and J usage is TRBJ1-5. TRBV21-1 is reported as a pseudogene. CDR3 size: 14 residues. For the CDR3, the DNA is TGTGCCAGCACCCGGGAACAGGGCAATCAGCCCCAGCATTTT. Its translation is CASTREQGNQPQHF.

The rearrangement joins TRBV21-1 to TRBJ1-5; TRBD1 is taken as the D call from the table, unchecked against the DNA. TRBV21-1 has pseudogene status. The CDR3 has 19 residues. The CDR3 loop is CASSKGTGAPPWGNQPQHF. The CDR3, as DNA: TGTGCCAGCAGCAAAGGGACAGGGGCCCCTCCTTGGGGCAATCAGCCCCAGCATTTT.

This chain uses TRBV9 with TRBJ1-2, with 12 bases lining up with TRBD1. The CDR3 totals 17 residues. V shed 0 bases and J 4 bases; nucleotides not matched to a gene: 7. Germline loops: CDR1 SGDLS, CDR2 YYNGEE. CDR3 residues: CASSVAGAGQGAYGYTF. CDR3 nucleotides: TGTGCCAGCAGCGTAGCAGGGGCGGGACAGGGGGCCTATGGCTACACCTTC.

CDR3 nucleotide sequence: TGTGCCAGCAGTCCTCGGACTAGCGGGAGGTGGGCCTACAATGAGCAGTTCTTC. This gives the protein CASSPRTSGRWAYNEQFF. The genes are TRBV28 and TRBJ2-1, with 14 bases lining up with TRBD2. The CDR3 runs to 18 residues. V lost 5 bases to trimming and J lost 2 bases; unmatched junction nucleotides: 8. Per the germline V gene, CDR1 is MDHEN and CDR2 is SYDVKM.

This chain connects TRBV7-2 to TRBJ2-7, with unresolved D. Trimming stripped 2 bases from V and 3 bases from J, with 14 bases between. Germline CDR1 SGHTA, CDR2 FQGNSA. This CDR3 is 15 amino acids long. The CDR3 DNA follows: TGTGCCAGCAGCTTAAGGGCCTCTTTAGGCTACGAGCAGTACTTC. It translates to CASSLRASLGYEQYF.

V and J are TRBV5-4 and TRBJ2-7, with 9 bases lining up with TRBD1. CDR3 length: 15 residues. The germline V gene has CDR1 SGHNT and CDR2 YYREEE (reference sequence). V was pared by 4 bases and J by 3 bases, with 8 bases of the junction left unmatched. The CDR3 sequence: CASSASGTGYYEQYF. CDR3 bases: TGTGCCAGCAGCGCCTCCGGGACAGGGTACTACGAGCAGTACTTC.

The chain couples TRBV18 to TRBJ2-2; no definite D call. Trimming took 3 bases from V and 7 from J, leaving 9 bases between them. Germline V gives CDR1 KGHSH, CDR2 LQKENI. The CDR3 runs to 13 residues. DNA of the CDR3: TGTGCCAGCTCACCGGTAGGAGTCGGGGAGCTGTTTTTT. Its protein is CASSPVGVGELFF.

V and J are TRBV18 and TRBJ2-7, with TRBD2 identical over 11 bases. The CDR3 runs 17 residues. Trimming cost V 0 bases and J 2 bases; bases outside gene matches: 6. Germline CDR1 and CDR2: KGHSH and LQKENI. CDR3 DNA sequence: TGTGCCAGCTCACCACCAGTAGCGGGAGGGCGCACCTACGAGCAGTACTTC. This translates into CASSPPVAGGRTYEQYF.

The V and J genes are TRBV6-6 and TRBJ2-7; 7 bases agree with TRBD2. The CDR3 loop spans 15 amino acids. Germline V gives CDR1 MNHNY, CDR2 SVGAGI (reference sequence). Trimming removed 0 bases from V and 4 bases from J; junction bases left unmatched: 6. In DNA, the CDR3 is TGTGCCAGCAGTTACTCTGACCCCGGGAGGTACGAGCAGTACTTC. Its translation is CASSYSDPGRYEQYF.

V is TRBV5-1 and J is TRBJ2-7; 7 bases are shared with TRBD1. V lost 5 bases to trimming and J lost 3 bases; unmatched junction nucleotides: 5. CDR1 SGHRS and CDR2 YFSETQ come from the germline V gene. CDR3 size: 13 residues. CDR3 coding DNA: TGCGCCAGCAGTGTACAGGGGTTCTACGAGCAGTACTTC. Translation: CASSVQGFYEQYF.

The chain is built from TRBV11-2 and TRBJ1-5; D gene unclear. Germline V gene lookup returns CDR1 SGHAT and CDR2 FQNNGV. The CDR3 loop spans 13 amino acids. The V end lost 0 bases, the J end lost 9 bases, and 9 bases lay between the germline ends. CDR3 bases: TGTGCCAGCAGCTTAGATATGGGGATGCCCCAGCATTTT. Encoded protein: CASSLDMGMPQHF.

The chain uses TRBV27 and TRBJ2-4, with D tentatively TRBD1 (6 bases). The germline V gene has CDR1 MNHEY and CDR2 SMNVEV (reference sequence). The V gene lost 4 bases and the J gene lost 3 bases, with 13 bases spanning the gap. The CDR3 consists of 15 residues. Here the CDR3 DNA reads TGTGCCAGCAGTTCTTGGGACACTAGCAAAAACATTCAGTACTTC. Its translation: CASSSWDTSKNIQYF.

The CDR3 protein is CASSLAGARETQYF. DNA of the CDR3: TGTGCCAGCAGCTTGGCCGGGGCTAGGGAGACCCAGTACTTC. The V and J genes are TRBV5-6 and TRBJ2-5, with D perhaps being TRBD1 or TRBD2 (5 bases each). The CDR3 has 14 residues. Germline loops: CDR1 SGHDT, CDR2 YYEEEE. V was clipped by 0 bases and J by 5 bases, with 11 bases between them. Full variable domain (missing parts from reference TRBV5-6 and TRBJ2-5): DAGVTQSPTHLIKTRGQQVTLRCSPKSGHDTVSWYQQALGQGPQFIFQYYEEEERQRGNFPDRFSGHQFPNYSSELNVNALLLGDSALYLCASSLAGARETQYFGPGTRLLVL.